This T cell receptor (beta chain) is from a study of breast tumors, draining lymph nodes, adjacent tissues. General study findings and limits: The lymph node origin of tumor T cells was framed as consistent with a hypothesis, not demonstrated. Luminal-like breast cancer showed significantly higher tumor–nontumor repertoire similarity than basal-like. The data were judged consistent with most tumor T cells coming from lymph node and expanding in tumor.

The table lists this clonotype with a few counts. The antigen is undetermined. TCRdb re-analysed the multiplex PCR reads in MiXCR, keeping a single row per CDR3 protein. The table records 120,000 to 150,000 distinct CDR3 sequences, roughly 33% of them present only once. The lymph nodes were axillary draining lymph nodes from breast cancer patients. This TCR came from a female donor with breast cancer. Some clones in this sample may be carry-over from other donors' samples. Sequencing was performed on axillary lymph node tissue.

The CDR3, as DNA: TGTGCCAGCAGCTCGGGACAGGGAATGAACACTGAAGCTTTCTTT. Protein: CASSSGQGMNTEAFF. The V and J genes are TRBV5-4 and TRBJ1-1; TRBD1 agrees at 9 bases. Germline V CDR1 and CDR2: SGHNT, YYREEE (reference sequence). CDR3 length equals 15 residues. V lost 3 bases and J lost 0; bases outside the gene matches: 3.